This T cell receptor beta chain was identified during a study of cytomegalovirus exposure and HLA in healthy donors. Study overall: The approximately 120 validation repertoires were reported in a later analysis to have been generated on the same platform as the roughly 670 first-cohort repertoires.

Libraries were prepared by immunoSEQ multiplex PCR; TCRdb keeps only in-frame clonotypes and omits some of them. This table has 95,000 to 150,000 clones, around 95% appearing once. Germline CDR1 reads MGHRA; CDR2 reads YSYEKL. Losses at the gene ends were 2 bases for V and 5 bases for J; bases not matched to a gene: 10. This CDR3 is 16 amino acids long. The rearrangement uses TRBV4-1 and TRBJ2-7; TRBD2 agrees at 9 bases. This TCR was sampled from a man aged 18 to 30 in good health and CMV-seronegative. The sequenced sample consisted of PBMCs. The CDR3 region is CASSQFAGGSKDEQYF. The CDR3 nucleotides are TGCGCCAGCAGCCAATTTGCGGGAGGGTCTAAAGACGAGCAGTACTTC.